The 15 T cell receptor beta chains listed next were all sequenced from one sample in a study of CD8+ T cells in alopecia areata. RNA, once extracted, was reverse transcribed into cDNA for use as the sequencing template. The method was immunoSEQ multiplex PCR; TCRdb's version includes in-frame clones alone and lacks a portion of them. The sample has some 150,000 clones; about 50% are singletons. The sample was CD8+ T cells sorted from blood, taken at week 0. The receptors were sampled from a human donor with alopecia areata.

V gene TRBV14 combines with J gene TRBJ1-1; D is ambiguous. The CDR3 length is 12 residues. The V gene's germline CDR1 is SGHDN and CDR2 FVKESK. The ends were cut back, 4 bases at V and 4 bases at J, with 7 bases in the middle. The CDR3 sequence is CASSPGGTEAFF. Here the CDR3 DNA reads TGTGCCAGCAGCCCGGGCGGCACTGAAGCTTTCTTT. The complete variable domain, with remaining parts taken from reference TRBV14 and TRBJ1-1, reads EAGVTQFPSHSVIEKGQTVTLRCDPISGHDNLYWYRRVMGKEIKFLLHFVKESKQDESGMPNNRFLAERTGGTYSTLKVQPAELEDSGVYFCASSPGGTEAFFGQGTRLTVV.

There are a few counts of this clone. This chain links TRBV19 with TRBJ2-7; the D gene is possibly TRBD1 (6 bases). Trimming cost V 8 bases and J 6 bases, with 11 bases left between them. Germline V gives CDR1 LNHDA, CDR2 SQIVND (reference sequence). The CDR3 length is 11 residues. CDR3 sequence: CASGGTTEQYF. The CDR3 bases are TGTGCCAGTGGTGGGACAACCGAGCAGTACTTC.

The CDR3 here is CASSGGTSDSYEQYF. The CDR3 nucleotides read TGCGCCAGCAGCGGGGGGACTAGCGACAGCTACGAGCAGTACTTC. This chain connects TRBV5-1 to TRBJ2-7, with 10 nucleotides matching TRBD2. This CDR3 region has 15 residues. J gave up 3 bases and V 4 bases, and 7 bases lay outside the gene matches. Germline V gene data show CDR1 as SGHRS and CDR2 as YFSETQ.

The chain has TRBV5-6 and TRBJ2-2; D gene uncertain. The CDR3 has 15 residues. Germline lookup yields CDR1 SGHDT and CDR2 YYEEEE. Trimming left V 1 base short and J 6 bases short, with 13 bases between. CDR3 protein: CASSLFFVGAGELFF. The CDR3 bases are TGTGCCAGCAGCTTGTTCTTTGTTGGGGCCGGGGAGCTGTTTTTT.

This chain uses TRBV4-3 with TRBJ1-3; 9 bases match TRBD1. The V and J ends lost 0 bases and 2 bases, in that order; junction bases with no gene match: 2. The germline V gene encodes CDR1 LGHNA and CDR2 YSLEER. The CDR3 totals 16 residues. CDR3: CASSQDRTGAGNTIYF. The CDR3 DNA sequence: TGCGCCAGCAGCCAAGACCGGACAGGGGCTGGAAACACCATATATTTT.

The chain recombines TRBV29-1 with TRBJ2-7; 12 bases are shared with TRBD1. CDR1 is SQVTM, CDR2 ANQGSEA, per germline. The trim removed 7 bases at V and 6 bases at J, leaving 7 bases unmatched. The CDR3 is made up of 13 amino acids. The CDR3, as DNA: TGCAGCGCGACGGGACAGGGGGCCGGCGAGCAGTACTTC. The encoded protein is CSATGQGAGEQYF.

This clone has more than one count but fewer than ten. V usage is TRBV29-1 and J usage is TRBJ2-2; 7 positions match TRBD2. Unmatched junction bases numbered 12, after V lost 7 bases and J lost 4 bases. The CDR3 has 15 amino acids. CDR1 SQVTM and CDR2 ANQGSEA come from the germline V gene. The CDR3 DNA reads as TGCAGCGCCCTTATAGCTAGCGGAAGCACCGGGGAGCTGTTTTTT. Translating gives CSALIASGSTGELFF.

This sequence joins TRBV27 and TRBJ1-1; D unresolved. Germline V gene lookup returns CDR1 MNHEY and CDR2 SMNVEV (reference sequence). The ends were cut back, 2 bases at V and 8 bases at J, with 12 bases in the middle. The CDR3 spans 13 residues. The chain's CDR3 is CASSLGAVGEAFF. CDR3 in DNA: TGTGCCAGCAGTTTAGGAGCGGTTGGGGAAGCTTTCTTT.

This clone was counted a few times. This chain joins TRBV15 and TRBJ2-7; maybe TRBD2 (5 bases). The CDR3 spans 14 residues. The germline V gene has CDR1 LNHNV and CDR2 YYDKDF (reference sequence). Between the trimmed V and J ends, which lost 7 bases and 2 bases, there was a span of 15 bases. CDR3 in amino acids: CATKRTPSAYEQYF. CDR3 bases: TGTGCCACCAAGAGGACTCCCTCGGCCTACGAGCAGTACTTC.

The chain carries TRBV30 and TRBJ1-5, with D possibly TRBD1 on 6 matching bases. From germline, CDR1 is GTSNPN and CDR2 SVGIG (reference sequence). Deletions cut 0 bases from V and 4 bases from J, with 10 bases between. The CDR3 totals 14 residues. CDR3 region: CAWSVGGSNQPQHF. The CDR3 DNA sequence: TGTGCCTGGAGTGTAGGGGGTAGTAATCAGCCCCAGCATTTT.

This clone appeared a few times. J is TRBJ1-2 and V is TRBV30; D might be TRBD1 (5 bases). The length of the CDR3 is 13 residues. V gave up 4 bases and J gave up 1 base, with 10 bases separating them. Germline loops: CDR1 GTSNPN, CDR2 SVGIG (reference sequence). CDR3 nucleotide sequence: TGTGCCTGGACGGCGGGGGGTAACTATGGCTACACCTTC. It specifies CAWTAGGNYGYTF.

The chain carries TRBV4-3 and TRBJ2-6, with D maybe TRBD2 (6 bases). Germline CDR1 LGHNA, CDR2 YSLEER. Trimming shortened V by 6 bases and J by 3 bases, and 9 bases separated the two germline ends. CDR3 length equals 14 residues. CDR3 nucleotide sequence: TGCGCCAGCAGTCTGGGAGGTGGGGCCAACGTCCTGACTTTC. Translating gives CASSLGGGANVLTF.

This chain joins TRBV4-3 and TRBJ2-7; TRBD2 matches at 8 bases. CDR3 length: 15 residues. Germline V CDR1 and CDR2: LGHNA, YSLEER. Trimming at V came to 4 bases and at J to 5 bases, leaving 10 bases not matched to a gene. The CDR3 protein is CASSPGGVLYHEQYF. CDR3 nucleotide sequence: TGCGCCAGCAGCCCGGGGGGGGTCCTGTACCACGAGCAGTACTTC.

CDR3 bases: TGCAGCGTTGTATCAGGGGGCGGTGACTATGGCTACACCTTC. Its protein product is CSVVSGGGDYGYTF. V usage is TRBV29-1 and J usage is TRBJ1-2, with TRBD1 matching 8 bases. Germline CDR1 and CDR2: SQVTM and ANQGSEA. This CDR3 is 14 amino acids long. V dropped 4 bases and J dropped 3; count of bases not matched to a gene: 7. The entire variable domain, with the rest obtained from reference TRBV29-1 and TRBJ1-2, is as follows: SAVISQKPSRDICQRGTSLTIQCQVDSQVTMMFWYRQQPGQSLTLIATANQGSEATYESGFVIDKFPISRPNLTFSTLTVSNMSPEDSSIYLCSVVSGGGDYGYTFGSGTRLTVV.

There are a few counts of this clone. This chain links TRBV18 with TRBJ2-7; 9 bases match TRBD1. J was trimmed by 2 bases and V by 3 bases; bases with no gene match: 5. CDR3 length: 15 amino acids. The germline V gene encodes CDR1 KGHSH and CDR2 LQKENI. The CDR3 bases are TGTGCCAGCTCACCCGGGACAGGGCGGACCTACGAGCAGTACTTC. It encodes CASSPGTGRTYEQYF. The full variable domain, its missing parts supplied by reference TRBV18 and TRBJ2-7, is NAGVMQNPRHLVRRRGQEARLRCSPMKGHSHVYWYRQLPEEGLKFMVYLQKENIIDESGMPKERFSAEFPKEGPSILRIQQVVRGDSAAYFCASSPGTGRTYEQYFGPGTRLTVT.